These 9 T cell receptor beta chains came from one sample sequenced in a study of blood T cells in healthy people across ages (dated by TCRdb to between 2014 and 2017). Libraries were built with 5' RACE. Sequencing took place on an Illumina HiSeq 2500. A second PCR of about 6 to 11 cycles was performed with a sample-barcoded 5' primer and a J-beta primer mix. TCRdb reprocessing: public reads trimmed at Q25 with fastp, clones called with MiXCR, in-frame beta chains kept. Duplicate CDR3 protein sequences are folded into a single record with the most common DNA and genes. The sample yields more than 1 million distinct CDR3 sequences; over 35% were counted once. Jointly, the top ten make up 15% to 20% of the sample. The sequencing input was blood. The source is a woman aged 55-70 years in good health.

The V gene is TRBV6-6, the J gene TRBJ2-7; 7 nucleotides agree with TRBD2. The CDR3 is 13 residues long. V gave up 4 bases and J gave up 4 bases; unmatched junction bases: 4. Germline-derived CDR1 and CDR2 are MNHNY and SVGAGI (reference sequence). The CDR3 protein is CASSLGLQYEQYF. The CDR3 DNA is TGTGCCAGCAGTTTGGGACTACAGTACGAGCAGTACTTC.

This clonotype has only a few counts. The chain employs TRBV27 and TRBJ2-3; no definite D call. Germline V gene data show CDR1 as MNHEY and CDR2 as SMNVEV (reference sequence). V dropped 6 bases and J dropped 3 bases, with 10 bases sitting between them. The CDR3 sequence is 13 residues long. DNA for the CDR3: TGTGCCAGCAGCCGCATGGGGACAGATACGCAGTATTTT. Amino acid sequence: CASSRMGTDTQYF.

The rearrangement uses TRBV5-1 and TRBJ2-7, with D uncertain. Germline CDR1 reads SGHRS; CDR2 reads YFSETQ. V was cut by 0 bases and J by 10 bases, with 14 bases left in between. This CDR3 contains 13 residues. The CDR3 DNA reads TGCGCCAGCAGCTTGGACAGTAAGGCTACCCAGTACTTC. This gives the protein CASSLDSKATQYF. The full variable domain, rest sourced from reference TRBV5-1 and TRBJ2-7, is KAGVTQTPRYLIKTRGQQVTLSCSPISGHRSVSWYQQTPGQGLQFLFEYFSETQRNKGNFPGRFSGRQFSNSRSEMNVSTLELGDSALYLCASSLDSKATQYFGPGTRLTVT.

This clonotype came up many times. CDR3 region: CASSSTSGEQYF. In nucleotides, the CDR3 is TGTGCCAGCAGCTCAACTTCTGGCGAGCAGTACTTC. The gene calls are TRBV9 and TRBJ2-7; D ambiguous. Germline lookup yields CDR1 SGDLS and CDR2 YYNGEE. The CDR3 totals 12 residues. Trimming cost V 4 bases and J 6 bases, with 11 bases left between them.

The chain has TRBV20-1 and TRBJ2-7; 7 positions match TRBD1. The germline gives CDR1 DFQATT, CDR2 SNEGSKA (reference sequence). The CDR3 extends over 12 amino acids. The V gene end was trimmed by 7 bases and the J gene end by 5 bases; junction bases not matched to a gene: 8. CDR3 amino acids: CSVGDSTNEQYF. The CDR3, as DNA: TGCAGTGTAGGGGACAGTACCAACGAGCAGTACTTC.

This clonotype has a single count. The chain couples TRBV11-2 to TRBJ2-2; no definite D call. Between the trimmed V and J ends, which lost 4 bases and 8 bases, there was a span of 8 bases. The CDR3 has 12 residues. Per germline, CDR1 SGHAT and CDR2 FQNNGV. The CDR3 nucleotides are TGTGCCAGCAGCTCGCCGGTAGGGGAGCTGTTTTTT. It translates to CASSSPVGELFF.

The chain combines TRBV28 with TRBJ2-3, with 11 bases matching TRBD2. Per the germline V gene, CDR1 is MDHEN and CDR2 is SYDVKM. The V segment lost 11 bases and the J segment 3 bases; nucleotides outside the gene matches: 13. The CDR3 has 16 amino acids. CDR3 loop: CAQGASGRWRTDTQYF. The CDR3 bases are TGTGCCCAAGGGGCTAGCGGGAGGTGGAGAACAGATACGCAGTATTTT.

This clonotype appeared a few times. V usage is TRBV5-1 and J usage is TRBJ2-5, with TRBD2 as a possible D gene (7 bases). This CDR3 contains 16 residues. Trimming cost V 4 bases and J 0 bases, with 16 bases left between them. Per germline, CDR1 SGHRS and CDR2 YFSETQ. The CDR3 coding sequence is TGCGCCAGCAGCCCTCCGGGGGGCAGACACCAAGAGACCCAGTACTTC. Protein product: CASSPPGGRHQETQYF.

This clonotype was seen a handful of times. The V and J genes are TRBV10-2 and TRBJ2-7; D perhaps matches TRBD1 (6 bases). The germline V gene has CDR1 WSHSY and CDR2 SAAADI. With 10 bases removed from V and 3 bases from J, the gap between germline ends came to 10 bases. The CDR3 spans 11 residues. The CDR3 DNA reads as TGCGCCACCGGACAGAACTACGAGCAGTACTTC. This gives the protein CATGQNYEQYF.